This is a list of T cell receptor beta chains from one sample in a study of T-cell reconstitution after alpha-beta-depleted transplantation in children. TCRdb re-analysed the PCR reads in MiXCR, keeping a single row per CDR3 protein. The data show approximately 800,000 distinct CDR3 sequences, with 15% to 20% seen just once and around 5.3% held by the top ten. Sample: PBMCs, mostly from graft donor cells, taken 360 days after TCRalphabeta/CD19-depleted stem cell transplant. Receptor source: a male patient younger than 18 who had a stem cell transplant for acute lymphoblastic leukemia, so the T cells may come from the graft donor. CDR3s include the opening cysteine and the closing phenylalanine or tryptophan. D genes are given only for firm matches. For some rows the clone size is stated as once, few or many, or as a class when expanded; others skip it.

TRBV12-3/TRBV12-4,-,TRBJ2-2,-,CASSSRTPGELFF,TGTGCCAGCAGCTCAAGAACCCCCGGGGAGCTGTTTTTT
TRBV5-5,few,TRBJ2-3,TRBD1,CASSQGALVDTQYF,TGTGCCAGCAGCCAGGGGGCTCTAGTAGATACGCAGTATTTT
TRBV28,-,TRBJ2-3,TRBD2,CASSFPPAGQIDTQYF,TGTGCCAGCAGTTTTCCCCCAGCGGGGCAGATAGATACGCAGTATTTT
TRBV19,few,TRBJ2-1,-,CATLGEGISQEQFF,TGTGCAACCCTCGGCGAGGGTATTTCCCAAGAGCAGTTCTTC
TRBV5-1,many,TRBJ2-5,-,CASSTLETQYF,TGCGCCAGCAGCACCCTGGAGACCCAGTACTTC
TRBV2,-,TRBJ2-1,-,CASSEAIAGQGAYNEQFF,TGTGCCAGCAGTGAAGCGATAGCTGGGCAGGGCGCGTACAATGAGCAGTTCTTC
TRBV4-1,-,TRBJ2-7,-,CASSQTMGRELYEQYF,TGCGCCAGCAGCCAAACCATGGGGCGGGAACTCTACGAGCAGTACTTC
TRBV7-9,many,TRBJ2-5,-,CASSLDQRQETQYF,TGTGCCAGCAGCTTAGATCAGAGGCAAGAGACCCAGTACTTC
TRBV29-1,many,TRBJ2-1,TRBD2,CSVAGLAGVLEQFF,TGCAGCGTTGCCGGTCTAGCGGGAGTTCTTGAGCAGTTCTTC
TRBV10-3,-,TRBJ2-7,TRBD1,CAIRRTGDSYEQYF,TGTGCCATCAGGAGGACAGGGGACTCCTACGAGCAGTACTTC
TRBV13,-,TRBJ2-1,-,CASSSALRGGNEQFF,TGTGCCAGCAGCTCGGCCCTAAGGGGTGGCAATGAGCAGTTCTTC
TRBV9,-,TRBJ2-1,TRBD2,CASSRGTSFNEQFF,TGTGCCAGCAGCCGTGGGACTAGTTTCAATGAGCAGTTCTTC
TRBV2,-,TRBJ2-1,-,CASSSTYSSYNEQFF,TGTGCCAGCAGTTCGACTTATAGCTCCTACAATGAGCAGTTCTTC
TRBV5-1,-,TRBJ2-7,-,CASSLVSPPNEQYF,TGCGCCAGCAGCTTGGTTAGTCCCCCTAACGAGCAGTACTTC
TRBV7-2,-,TRBJ2-7,-,CASSFWDSYEQYF,TGTGCCAGCAGCTTTTGGGATTCCTACGAGCAGTACTTC
TRBV29-1,few,TRBJ1-1,-,CSVKGGFF,TGCAGCGTTAAAGGAGGTTTCTTT
TRBV5-1,many,TRBJ2-1,-,CASSLNGGRAFVEQFF,TGCGCCAGCAGCTTGAACGGGGGGCGAGCGTTTGTTGAGCAGTTCTTC
TRBV27,-,TRBJ2-7,-,CASGRTASYEQYF,TGTGCCAGTGGAAGGACAGCCTCCTACGAGCAGTACTTC
TRBV7-9,-,TRBJ2-7,TRBD1,CASRLTGGGNEQYF,TGTGCCAGCAGATTGACAGGGGGCGGAAACGAGCAGTACTTC
TRBV20-1,-,TRBJ2-7,TRBD1,CCASAPGQGIYEQYF,TGCTGTGCTAGTGCACCGGGACAGGGGATTTACGAGCAGTACTTC
TRBV7-8,-,TRBJ2-1,-,CASSTRNFDNEQFF,TGTGCCAGCAGCACTAGGAACTTTGATAATGAGCAGTTCTTC
TRBV5-5,many,TRBJ2-3,TRBD1,CASSLRGTGTGTDTQYF,TGTGCCAGCAGCCTTCGCGGGACAGGGACAGGGACAGATACGCAGTATTTT
TRBV29-1,few,TRBJ2-1,TRBD2,CSVIKRDLYNEQFF,TGCAGCGTGATAAAGCGGGATTTATACAATGAGCAGTTCTTC
TRBV20-1,-,TRBJ1-1,-,CSVSDRLNTEAFF,TGCAGTGTTTCGGACAGACTGAACACTGAAGCTTTCTTT
TRBV5-1,few,TRBJ1-1,TRBD1,CASSLGPDREAFF,TGCGCCAGCAGCTTGGGTCCGGACAGGGAAGCTTTCTTT
TRBV10-3,-,TRBJ2-2,-,CAIKDRMNTGELFF,TGTGCCATCAAGGACCGGATGAACACCGGGGAGCTGTTTTTT
TRBV5-1,few,TRBJ2-2,TRBD2,CAARAGGTNTGELFF,TGCGCCGCGCGGGCGGGAGGGACGAACACCGGGGAGCTGTTTTTT
TRBV11-1,-,TRBJ1-1,-,CASSFRGTWGPMNTEAFF,TGTGCCAGCAGCTTCCGGGGGACGTGGGGGCCCATGAACACTGAAGCTTTCTTT
TRBV7-9,few,TRBJ2-7,-,CASSFEGLRYEQYF,TGTGCCAGCAGCTTCGAGGGACTTCGCTACGAGCAGTACTTC
TRBV29-1,many,TRBJ2-2,-,CSVAPRLNTGELFF,TGCAGCGTTGCCCCACGACTGAACACCGGGGAGCTGTTTTTT
TRBV24-1,many,TRBJ1-2,-,CATKDSNYGYTF,TGTGCCACCAAGGACAGCAACTATGGCTACACCTTC
TRBV15,few,TRBJ2-2,-,CATSSYGGLATNTGELFF,TGTGCCACCAGCAGCTACGGGGGGCTAGCTACCAACACCGGGGAGCTGTTTTTT
TRBV7-3,-,TRBJ2-6,-,CASSNSRRAPGANVLTF,TGTGCCAGCAGCAATTCGCGAAGGGCTCCTGGGGCCAACGTCCTGACTTTC
TRBV4-1,few,TRBJ2-7,-,CASSPRGDARNEQYF,TGCGCCAGCAGCCCCCGCGGGGACGCAAGGAACGAGCAGTACTTC
TRBV15,-,TRBJ2-1,TRBD2,CATAAGSSYNEQFF,TGTGCCACCGCAGCGGGAAGCTCCTACAATGAGCAGTTCTTC
TRBV4-1,-,TRBJ2-5,-,CASSQDRGVVLLQETQYF,TGCGCCAGCAGCCAAGATAGGGGAGTAGTACTCCTCCAAGAGACCCAGTACTTC
TRBV7-6,few,TRBJ2-3,-,CASSKVQGHTDTQYF,TGTGCCAGCAGCAAAGTCCAGGGCCACACAGATACGCAGTATTTT
TRBV5-1,few,TRBJ1-1,-,CASSFSWTNTEAFF,TGCGCCAGCAGCTTTAGTTGGACGAACACTGAAGCTTTCTTT
TRBV14,-,TRBJ2-1,TRBD2,CASSLSGTGEQFF,TGTGCCAGCAGCCTTAGCGGGACTGGTGAGCAGTTCTTC
TRBV29-1,many,TRBJ2-7,TRBD1,CSVGLQGRQYF,TGCAGCGTTGGATTACAGGGGAGGCAGTACTTC
TRBV27,many,TRBJ2-4,-,CASSLGTLIAKNIQYF,TGTGCCAGCAGTTTAGGGACTCTCATAGCCAAAAACATTCAGTACTTC
TRBV5-1,-,TRBJ2-1,TRBD2,CASSWRAGVKNEQFF,TGCGCCAGCAGTTGGAGGGCGGGAGTGAAAAATGAGCAGTTCTTC
TRBV11-2,-,TRBJ2-7,TRBD1,CASTDRGSSYEQYF,TGTGCCAGTACGGACAGGGGGAGCTCCTACGAGCAGTACTTC
TRBV12-3/TRBV12-4,-,TRBJ1-2,-,CASSLALRADGYTF,TGTGCCAGCAGTTTAGCGCTAAGGGCTGATGGCTACACCTTC
TRBV20-1,few,TRBJ2-7,-,CSAIDTYEQYF,TGCAGTGCTATCGACACCTACGAGCAGTACTTC
TRBV7-3,once,TRBJ2-7,TRBD2,CASSLSWPSGDYEQYF,TGTGCCAGCAGCTTAAGTTGGCCTAGCGGGGACTACGAGCAGTACTTC
TRBV27,-,TRBJ2-7,-,CASRSFRDNSYEQYF,TGTGCCAGCAGATCGTTCCGGGACAACTCCTACGAGCAGTACTTC
TRBV4-1,few,TRBJ2-7,-,CASSQDGTRTYEQYF,TGCGCCAGCAGCCAAGACGGGACCAGAACCTACGAGCAGTACTTC
TRBV10-2,few,TRBJ2-1,TRBD2,CASRARTSGYNEQFF,TGCGCCAGCAGGGCCCGGACTAGCGGTTACAATGAGCAGTTCTTC
TRBV7-2,-,TRBJ2-2,TRBD2,CASSSRGGTTGELFF,TGTGCCAGCAGCTCCCGGGGGGGTACCACCGGGGAGCTGTTTTTT
TRBV27,many,TRBJ1-4,-,CASSYIGPAQRLFF,TGTGCCAGCAGTTATATCGGACCCGCACAAAGACTGTTTTTT
TRBV10-3,many,TRBJ2-7,-,CAISEPGHGQYF,TGTGCCATCAGTGAGCCTGGGCATGGGCAGTACTTC
TRBV7-6,-,TRBJ2-7,-,CASSPFQGSYEQYF,TGTGCCAGCAGCCCGTTTCAGGGGTCCTACGAGCAGTACTTC
TRBV12-3/TRBV12-4,few,TRBJ2-7,TRBD2,CASSPGLDEQYF,TGTGCCAGCAGTCCCGGACTAGACGAGCAGTACTTC
TRBV24-1,few,TRBJ1-1,TRBD1,CATKTGDSTEAFF,TGTGCCACCAAGACAGGGGATAGCACTGAAGCTTTCTTT